These 13 T cell receptor beta chains share one sample of origin, sequenced in a study of read filtering for tumor transcriptome and immune sequencing. This library used approximately 0.4 ug RNA and molecular barcoded adaptors spanning alpha/delta and beta/gamma chains. TCRdb re-derived calls from the reads in MiXCR, one entry per CDR3 protein. The sample consists of some 24,000 distinct CDR3 sequences, roughly 23% of them appearing once. Sample: a population of CD138-negative cells sorted from bone marrow. The receptor set was obtained from a donor at least 40 years old with multiple myeloma.

In its sample, this clonotype was seen many times. The chain has TRBV5-1 and TRBJ2-1; TRBD2 matches 12 bases. Germline trimming cut 4 bases from V and 4 bases from J; bases unmatched to any gene: 6. The CDR3 is made up of 16 amino acids. Germline CDR1 reads SGHRS; CDR2 reads YFSETQ. CDR3 amino acids: CASSPRLAGVYNEQFF. In nucleotides, the CDR3 is TGCGCCAGCAGCCCACGACTAGCGGGGGTGTACAATGAGCAGTTCTTC.

In this sample, this clonotype turned up a few times. This sequence joins TRBV20-1 and TRBJ2-7; D may be TRBD1 (6 bases). This CDR3 region has 12 residues. The ends were cut back, 5 bases at V and 6 bases at J, with 14 bases in the middle. Germline V gene lookup returns CDR1 DFQATT and CDR2 SNEGSKA (reference sequence). CDR3 in DNA: TGCAGTGCTCCCGACAGGTTCGCCGAGCAGTACTTC. As protein: CSAPDRFAEQYF.

This clonotype has at least ten counts. The chain has TRBV20-1 and TRBJ1-6; D is unclear. Per germline, CDR1 DFQATT and CDR2 SNEGSKA (reference sequence). Trimming left V 1 base short and J 7 bases short, with 11 bases between. The CDR3 extends over 14 amino acids. The CDR3 DNA reads TGCAGTGCTAGAGTAGGGAACCCAAATTCACCCCTCCACTTT. It codes for CSARVGNPNSPLHF.

This clonotype was detected many times. This chain uses TRBV7-9 with TRBJ2-7; 7 nucleotides match TRBD1. V shed 1 base and J 3 bases; nucleotides not matched to a gene: 6. CDR1 and CDR2 (germline): SEHNR, FQNEAQ (reference sequence). The CDR3 consists of 15 residues. The CDR3 loop reads CASSLVQGSLYEQYF. As DNA, the CDR3 is TGTGCCAGCAGCTTAGTACAGGGGTCTCTCTACGAGCAGTACTTC.

This clonotype has a count of ten or more. The V call is TRBV20-1, the J call TRBJ1-5; the match to TRBD1 covers 8 bases. With V trimmed by 4 bases and J by 2 bases, 7 bases remained unmatched. Germline lookup yields CDR1 DFQATT and CDR2 SNEGSKA (reference sequence). The CDR3 loop spans 15 amino acids. The CDR3 region is CSATWTGTGNQPQHF. The CDR3 DNA reads TGCAGTGCTACCTGGACAGGGACTGGCAATCAGCCCCAGCATTTT.

This clonotype was picked up many times. The chain recombines TRBV4-2 with TRBJ2-7, with D possibly being TRBD1 (5 bases). The V gene lost 0 bases and the J gene lost 9 bases, with 12 bases spanning the gap. This CDR3 contains 13 residues. Germline V gene data show CDR1 as LGHNA and CDR2 as YNFKEQ. The CDR3 DNA reads as TGTGCCAGCAGCCAAGACAGCAGGGAAGGGCAGTACTTC. Amino acids: CASSQDSREGQYF.

This clonotype was seen many times. CDR3 in amino acids: CSAYTGGTEAFF. The CDR3 coding sequence is TGCAGTGCTTATACAGGGGGCACTGAAGCTTTCTTT. V is TRBV20-1 and J is TRBJ1-1, with 8 bases lining up with TRBD1. Trimming took 5 bases from V and 4 from J; bases not matched to a gene: 3. The V gene's germline CDR1 is DFQATT and CDR2 SNEGSKA (reference sequence). The CDR3 has 12 amino acids.

This clonotype came up many times. The chain recombines TRBV19 with TRBJ2-1, with D tentatively TRBD2 (7 bases). Trimming left V 7 bases short and J 7 bases short, with 20 bases between. Germline V CDR1 and CDR2: LNHDA, SQIVND (reference sequence). The CDR3 is made up of 15 amino acids. CDR3 region: CASNLGGGDLNEQFF. The CDR3 DNA is TGTGCCAGTAATCTGGGAGGGGGAGATTTAAATGAGCAGTTCTTC.

This clonotype was seen ten or more times. The chain links TRBV18 to TRBJ1-6; D may be TRBD1 (5 bases). Between the trimmed V and J ends, which lost 3 bases and 7 bases, there was a span of 13 bases. Germline CDR1 KGHSH, CDR2 LQKENI. The CDR3 loop spans 15 amino acids. CDR3 residues: CASSPLSEGNSPLHF. CDR3 DNA sequence: TGTGCCAGCTCACCCCTAAGTGAGGGGAATTCACCCCTCCACTTT. Supplemented by reference TRBV18 and TRBJ1-6, the full variable domain reads NAGVMQNPRHLVRRRGQEARLRCSPMKGHSHVYWYRQLPEEGLKFMVYLQKENIIDESGMPKERFSAEFPKEGPSILRIQQVVRGDSAAYFCASSPLSEGNSPLHFGNGTRLTVT.

Many counts were recorded for this clonotype. This sequence joins TRBV11-2 and TRBJ2-1; D gene unclear. The CDR3 sequence is 13 residues long. CDR1 is SGHAT, CDR2 FQNNGV, per germline. V was shortened by 5 bases and J by 6 bases, with 11 bases between the two germline ends. The CDR3 spells CASSPNGPNEQFF. The CDR3 bases are TGTGCCAGCAGCCCGAACGGGCCCAATGAGCAGTTCTTC.

This clonotype was found many times. V gene TRBV4-1 combines with J gene TRBJ2-7; perhaps TRBD1 as D (6 bases). V shed 4 bases and J shed 4 bases, with 20 bases lying between them. The CDR3 sequence is 16 residues long. From germline, CDR1 is MGHRA and CDR2 YSYEKL. CDR3 sequence (DNA): TGCGCCAGCAGCCTTCTCCTAACAGGGTCGGGGTACGAGCAGTACTTC. This translates into CASSLLLTGSGYEQYF.

This clonotype has more than one count but fewer than ten. The chain uses TRBV9 and TRBJ2-5; 7 positions match TRBD2. CDR1 and CDR2 from the germline V gene are SGDLS and YYNGEE. This CDR3 is built from 17 residues. With 0 bases clipped from V and 2 bases from J, the junction kept 10 bases outside the gene matches. The CDR3 spells CASSVGASGVFQETQYF. The CDR3 region has the DNA TGTGCCAGCAGCGTAGGGGCAAGCGGGGTATTTCAAGAGACCCAGTACTTC.

This clonotype was observed at least ten times. The chain recombines TRBV20-1 with TRBJ2-1; 7 nucleotides line up with TRBD2. CDR3 size: 16 residues. V gave up 4 bases and J gave up 1 base; unmatched junction bases: 10. The V gene's germline CDR1 is DFQATT and CDR2 SNEGSKA (reference sequence). CDR3 amino acids: CSANPTLAGSYNEQFF. The CDR3 DNA sequence: TGCAGTGCTAACCCTACCTTAGCGGGTTCCTACAATGAGCAGTTCTTC.